Shown below are 31 T cell receptor beta chains from a single sample sequenced in a study of blood T cell repertoires in COVID-19 (dated by TCRdb to 2018 to 2021). Libraries were prepared through the immunoSEQ multiplex PCR assay. The clones in this table, taken by TCRdb from immuneACCESS, are in-frame only. Not every clone is retained; where verified, under half of the shortfall comes from an unresolved V gene, and the cause of the rest is unknown. The table for this sample lists about 48,000 clones; approximately 85% of them were counted only once. Around a sixth of the sample rests with the top ten. Sequencing used peripheral blood. The receptors shown here come from a human donor in a cohort sampled during active COVID-19. The donor label of this sample is uncertain.

V and J are TRBV3-1 (or the pseudogene TRBV3-2) and TRBJ2-5; TRBD2 matches 11 bases. J was trimmed by 3 bases and V by 6 bases; bases with no gene match: 3. The CDR3 runs 14 residues. Germline V gene sequence: CDR1 LGHDT, CDR2 YNNKEL (reference sequence). This chain's CDR3 is CASRKLAGEETQYF. Here the CDR3 DNA reads TGTGCCAGCAGAAAACTAGCGGGGGAAGAGACCCAGTACTTC.

The chain recombines TRBV10-3 with TRBJ2-7; no reliable D call. Germline CDR1 is ENHRY and CDR2 is SYGVKD. V was cut by 0 bases and J by 0 bases, with 3 bases left in between. The CDR3 loop spans 13 amino acids. CDR3 residues: CAISESNSYEQYF. CDR3 nucleotide sequence: TGTGCCATCAGTGAGTCCAACTCCTACGAGCAGTACTTC.

This chain links TRBV6-6 with TRBJ2-7, with 7 bases fitting TRBD1. Per germline, CDR1 MNHNY and CDR2 SVGAGI (reference sequence). With 0 bases clipped from V and 8 bases from J, the junction kept 7 bases outside the gene matches. The CDR3 contains 14 residues. The CDR3 DNA reads as TGTGCCAGCAGTTACTCGAGGGACAGTACGCAGCAGTACTTC. It translates to CASSYSRDSTQQYF.

The chain recombines TRBV28 with TRBJ2-7; unclear D gene. The CDR3 sequence is 12 residues long. CDR1 and CDR2 from the germline V gene are MDHEN and SYDVKM. Trimming left V 5 bases short and J 2 bases short, with 7 bases between. In DNA, the CDR3 is TGTGCCAGCAGTACTTCCGCCTACGAGCAGTACTTC. Translation gives CASSTSAYEQYF.

The chain combines TRBV2 with TRBJ1-1; the D gene is possibly TRBD1 (6 bases). CDR1 SNHLY and CDR2 FYNNEI come from the germline V gene. V was trimmed by 7 bases and J by 1 base, leaving 22 bases between them. The CDR3 totals 17 residues. This chain's CDR3 is CASTGAGGARRNTEAFF. In DNA form, the CDR3 reads TGTGCCAGCACAGGGGCCGGGGGGGCGCGGAGGAACACTGAAGCTTTCTTT.

The chain couples TRBV4-2 to TRBJ2-5, with a possible D match to TRBD1 (5 bases). The CDR3 spans 14 residues. Per germline, CDR1 LGHNA and CDR2 YNFKEQ. V was trimmed by 4 bases and J by 2 bases, leaving 11 bases between them. In nucleotides, the CDR3 is TGTGCCAGCAGCCTGACAGCAGGGCAAGAGACCCAGTACTTC. This encodes CASSLTAGQETQYF.

This rearrangement joins TRBV7-2 to TRBJ1-2; perhaps TRBD1 as D (5 bases). The length of the CDR3 is 14 residues. Trimming removed 0 bases at V and 5 bases at J, with 10 bases between. Looked up from germline, CDR1 is SGHTA and CDR2 is FQGNSA. The CDR3 sequence is CASSLALRQYGYTF. As DNA, the CDR3 is TGTGCCAGCAGCTTAGCGCTTCGACAGTATGGCTACACCTTC.

The V call is TRBV9, the J call TRBJ2-1; D uncertain. CDR3 length equals 12 residues. The germline V and J ends were trimmed by 4 bases and 4 bases, with 6 bases remaining between them. Looked up from germline, CDR1 is SGDLS and CDR2 is YYNGEE. CDR3 in amino acids: CASSPTYNEQFF. In nucleotides, the CDR3 is TGTGCCAGCAGCCCCACATACAATGAGCAGTTCTTC. The full variable domain, its missing parts supplied by reference TRBV9 and TRBJ2-1, is DSGVTQTPKHLITATGQRVTLRCSPRSGDLSVYWYQQSLDQGLQFLIQYYNGEERAKGNILERFSAQQFPDLHSELNLSSLELGDSALYFCASSPTYNEQFFGPGTRLTVL.

The gene calls are TRBV28 and TRBJ1-2; 9 nucleotides align to TRBD1. This CDR3 is built from 16 residues. V lost 6 bases, J lost 4 bases, and 12 bases stayed unmatched. Germline V gene lookup returns CDR1 MDHEN and CDR2 SYDVKM. CDR3 loop: CASSSGTGSHLYGYTF. The CDR3 region has the DNA TGTGCCAGCAGCTCCGGGACAGGGAGCCACCTCTATGGCTACACCTTC.

The V call is TRBV4-1, the J call TRBJ2-2, with 10 positions matching TRBD1. CDR1 and CDR2 from the germline V gene are MGHRA and YSYEKL. This CDR3 spans 17 amino acids. V lost 0 bases, J lost 7 bases, and 8 bases stayed unmatched. This CDR3 reads CASSQDPGTGAGGELFF. DNA of the CDR3: TGCGCCAGCAGCCAAGATCCCGGGACAGGGGCCGGCGGGGAGCTGTTTTTT.

This CDR3 is CASNQGVGVTEAFF. The CDR3 coding sequence is TGTGCCAGCAATCAGGGGGTAGGGGTCACTGAAGCTTTCTTT. The chain links TRBV28 to TRBJ1-1; TRBD1 matches at 7 bases. Germline V gene sequence: CDR1 MDHEN, CDR2 SYDVKM. The ends lost 7 bases at V and 4 bases at J; junction bases unmatched: 9. This CDR3 is 14 amino acids long.

The CDR3 protein is CASSRRGRAGGEGYGYTF. As DNA, the CDR3 is TGTGCCAGCAGCCGACGGGGCCGGGCAGGGGGCGAAGGCTATGGCTACACCTTC. J is TRBJ1-2 and V is TRBV5-6; 8 bases agree with TRBD1. CDR3 length equals 18 residues. With V trimmed by 4 bases and J by 4 bases, 18 bases remained unmatched. Germline loops: CDR1 SGHDT, CDR2 YYEEEE.

There are a few counts of this clone. This chain uses TRBV4-1 with TRBJ1-6, with 9 bases fitting TRBD1. The CDR3 consists of 16 residues. Germline CDR1 is MGHRA and CDR2 is YSYEKL. Losses at the gene ends were 1 base for V and 8 bases for J; bases not matched to a gene: 6. The CDR3 nucleotides are TGCGCCAGCAGCCAAGGCGAGGGACAGGGATATTCACCCCTCCACTTT. Amino acid sequence: CASSQGEGQGYSPLHF.

The genes are TRBV19 and TRBJ1-1, with D perhaps TRBD1 (6 bases). The V gene lost 3 bases and the J gene lost 3 bases, with 8 bases spanning the gap. Germline-derived CDR1 and CDR2 are LNHDA and SQIVND (reference sequence). This CDR3 is built from 13 residues. CDR3 bases: TGTGCCAGTAGTATTACAGGGCACACTGAAGCTTTCTTT. Protein sequence: CASSITGHTEAFF.

This chain joins TRBV12-3 or TRBV12-4 and TRBJ2-1; 10 nucleotides line up with TRBD2. The junction had 3 bases not matched to a gene; V was cut back by 6 bases and J by 7 bases. This CDR3 comprises 13 residues. The chain's CDR3 is CASSLAGANEQFF. CDR3 sequence (DNA): TGTGCCAGCAGCCTAGCGGGGGCTAATGAGCAGTTCTTC.

The chain links TRBV14 to TRBJ1-2; D is unclear. The CDR3 is 13 residues long. Per germline, CDR1 SGHDN and CDR2 FVKESK. Trimming shortened V by 1 base and J by 5 bases, and 8 bases separated the two germline ends. CDR3 region: CASSQGPFYGYTF. The CDR3 DNA follows: TGTGCCAGCAGCCAAGGGCCCTTTTATGGCTACACCTTC.

This clone was seen more than once but under ten times. The V and J genes are TRBV9 and TRBJ2-5, with 8 bases aligning to TRBD2. Germline CDR1 reads SGDLS; CDR2 reads YYNGEE. V shed 0 bases, J shed 2 bases, and the junction held 3 bases outside the gene matches. The CDR3 is 15 residues long. This CDR3 is CASSVAIAGQETQYF. The CDR3 DNA follows: TGTGCCAGCAGCGTAGCAATAGCGGGGCAAGAGACCCAGTACTTC.

The chain is built from TRBV18 and TRBJ2-3, with a tentative D call TRBD2 (7 bases). V gave up 6 bases and J gave up 0 bases, with 13 bases separating them. The CDR3 sequence is 15 residues long. CDR1 and CDR2 (germline): KGHSH, LQKENI. The CDR3 sequence: CASSPAGASTDTQYF. As DNA, the CDR3 is TGTGCCAGCTCCCCGGCGGGGGCTAGCACAGATACGCAGTATTTT.

The chain couples TRBV2 to TRBJ2-3, with D tentatively TRBD1 (7 bases). Trimming cost V 8 bases and J 1 base, with 16 bases left between them. This CDR3 has 15 amino acids. Germline values: CDR1 SNHLY, CDR2 FYNNEI. CDR3 amino acids: CASVRQGGRTDTQYF. CDR3 nucleotides: TGTGCCAGCGTGAGACAGGGAGGCCGCACAGATACGCAGTATTTT.

The chain has TRBV7-3 and TRBJ2-5; 9 bases fit TRBD2. Germline CDR1 is SGHTA and CDR2 is FQGTGA. CDR3 length: 15 amino acids. V was pared by 5 bases and J by 4 bases, with 8 bases of the junction left unmatched. The CDR3 here is CASSVSGGIGETQYF. The CDR3 DNA follows: TGTGCCAGCAGCGTGAGCGGGGGGATTGGAGAGACCCAGTACTTC. Together with reference TRBV7-3 and TRBJ2-5, the CDR3 gives the full variable domain: GAGVSQTPSNKVTEKGKYVELRCDPISGHTALYWYRQSLGQGPEFLIYFQGTGAADDSGLPNDRFFAVRPEGSVSTLKIQRTERGDSAVYLCASSVSGGIGETQYFGPGTRLLVL.

CDR3 sequence reads: CASSLGLTGRGTEAFF. For the CDR3, the DNA is TGCGCCAGCAGCTTGGGCCTCACAGGGAGGGGCACTGAAGCTTTCTTT. J is TRBJ1-1 and V is TRBV5-1; D perhaps matches TRBD1 (6 bases). The CDR3 extends over 16 amino acids. V was clipped by 0 bases and J by 4 bases, with 16 bases between them. Germline CDR1 SGHRS, CDR2 YFSETQ.

This sequence joins TRBV11-2 and TRBJ1-3; TRBD1 matches 7 bases. Germline CDR1 reads SGHAT; CDR2 reads FQNNGV. Trimming removed 1 base from V and 2 bases from J; junction bases left unmatched: 14. This CDR3 has 19 amino acids. In DNA, the CDR3 is TGTGCCAGCAGCTTAGTTATTAAAAAACAGGGGAAGGCTGGAAACACCATATATTTT. Protein product: CASSLVIKKQGKAGNTIYF.

This sequence joins TRBV10-3 and TRBJ2-2; 11 bases match TRBD1. This CDR3 spans 16 amino acids. Trimming removed 5 bases from V and 9 bases from J; junction bases left unmatched: 11. Per germline, CDR1 ENHRY and CDR2 SYGVKD. The chain's CDR3 is CAISRGQGAVDRELFF. CDR3 DNA: TGTGCCATCAGTAGAGGACAGGGGGCGGTCGACCGGGAGCTGTTTTTT.

The chain joins TRBV27 to TRBJ1-5; 9 bases agree with TRBD1. The J segment lost 0 bases and the V segment lost 6 bases, leaving 6 bases of the junction unmatched. This CDR3 contains 16 residues. Germline V gene data show CDR1 as MNHEY and CDR2 as SMNVEV (reference sequence). CDR3 DNA sequence: TGTGCCAGCAGGTACACAGGGGGCGGTAGCAATCAGCCCCAGCATTTT. Translated, it gives CASRYTGGGSNQPQHF.

J is TRBJ1-1 and V is TRBV18; D not resolved. CDR3 length: 14 residues. Germline CDR1 KGHSH, CDR2 LQKENI. Trimming shortened V by 0 bases and J by 5 bases, and 10 bases separated the two germline ends. DNA for the CDR3: TGTGCCAGCTCACCACCGAACACCGGGACTGAAGCTTTCTTT. Its protein product is CASSPPNTGTEAFF.

This clone showed up just a few times. The chain couples TRBV6-7 to TRBJ1-5, with a weak D call TRBD1 (5 bases). TRBV6-7 is treated as an ORF (open reading frame) with a function not yet certain. The CDR3 spans 18 residues. V was cut by 0 bases and J by 6 bases, with 21 bases left in between. In nucleotides, the CDR3 is TGTGCCAGCAGTTACTCGATGGCCCTGGGGCGCCCCGGTCAGCCCCAGCATTTT. Protein: CASSYSMALGRPGQPQHF.

This clone has just a few counts. The chain uses TRBV7-2 and TRBJ2-2; TRBD1 is a possible D gene (5 bases). CDR1 and CDR2 from the germline V gene are SGHTA and FQGNSA. The CDR3 is made up of 13 amino acids. Trimming left V 10 bases short and J 1 base short, with 10 bases between. CDR3 nucleotides: TGTGCCACCCGAGGACAGAACACCGGGGAGCTGTTTTTT. Amino acid sequence: CATRGQNTGELFF.

The chain has TRBV25-1 and TRBJ2-5; D is unclear. Germline-derived CDR1 and CDR2 are MGHDK and SYGVNS. V shed 10 bases and J shed 5 bases, with 8 bases lying between them. The CDR3 contains 10 residues. The CDR3 DNA is TGTGCCACCTCTTATGAGACCCAGTACTTC. Translated, it gives CATSYETQYF.

This chain connects TRBV5-1 to TRBJ2-7; D unresolved. Per the germline V gene, CDR1 is SGHRS and CDR2 is YFSETQ. The CDR3 length is 15 residues. Trimming took off 3 bases at V and 3 bases at J, with 16 bases between the two ends. The CDR3 bases are TGCGCCAGCAGCTCGAGGTCGGAACAACGCTACGAGCAGTACTTC. Translating it yields CASSSRSEQRYEQYF.

The gene calls are TRBV13 and TRBJ2-7; a possible D gene is TRBD1 (6 bases). The CDR3 totals 14 residues. Germline V gene data show CDR1 as PRHDT and CDR2 as FYEKMQ (reference sequence). V was shortened by 6 bases and J by 5 bases, with 17 bases between the two germline ends. This CDR3 reads CASSVAEGENEQYF. In nucleotides, the CDR3 is TGTGCCAGCAGTGTAGCCGAGGGGGAAAACGAGCAGTACTTC.

This chain links TRBV7-9 with TRBJ2-1; tentative D call: TRBD1 (6 bases). CDR1 and CDR2 from the germline V gene are SEHNR and FQNEAQ (reference sequence). CDR3 length: 15 residues. Trimming took 4 bases from V and 7 from J, leaving 17 bases between them. This chain's CDR3 is CASSSQGLFWNEQFF. The CDR3 DNA reads as TGTGCCAGCAGCTCGCAGGGGCTCTTCTGGAATGAGCAGTTCTTC.